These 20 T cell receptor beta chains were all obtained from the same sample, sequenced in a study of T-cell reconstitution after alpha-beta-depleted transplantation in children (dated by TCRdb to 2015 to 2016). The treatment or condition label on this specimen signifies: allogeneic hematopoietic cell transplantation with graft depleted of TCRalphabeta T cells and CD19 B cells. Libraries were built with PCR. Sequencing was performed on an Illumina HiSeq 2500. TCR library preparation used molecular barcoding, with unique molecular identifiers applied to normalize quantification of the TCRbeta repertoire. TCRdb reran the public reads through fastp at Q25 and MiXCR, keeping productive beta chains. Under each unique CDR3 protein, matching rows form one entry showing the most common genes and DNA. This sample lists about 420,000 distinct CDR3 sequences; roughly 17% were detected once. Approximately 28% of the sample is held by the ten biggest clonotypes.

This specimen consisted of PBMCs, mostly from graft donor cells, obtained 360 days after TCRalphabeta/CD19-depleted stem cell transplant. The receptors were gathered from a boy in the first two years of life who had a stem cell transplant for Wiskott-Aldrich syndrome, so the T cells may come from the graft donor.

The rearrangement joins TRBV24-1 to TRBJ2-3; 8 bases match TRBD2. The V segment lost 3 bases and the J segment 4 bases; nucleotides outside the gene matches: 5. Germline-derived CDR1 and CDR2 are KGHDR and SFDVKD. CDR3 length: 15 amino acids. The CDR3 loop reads CATSDPAGDSDTQYF. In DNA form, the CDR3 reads TGTGCCACCAGTGATCCAGCGGGAGATTCAGATACGCAGTATTTT.

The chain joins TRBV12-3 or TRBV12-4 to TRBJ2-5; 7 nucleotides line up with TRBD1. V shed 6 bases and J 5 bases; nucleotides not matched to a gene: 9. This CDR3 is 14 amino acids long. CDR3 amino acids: CASSPRTGWETQYF. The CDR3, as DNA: TGTGCCAGCAGCCCCAGGACAGGCTGGGAGACCCAGTACTTC.

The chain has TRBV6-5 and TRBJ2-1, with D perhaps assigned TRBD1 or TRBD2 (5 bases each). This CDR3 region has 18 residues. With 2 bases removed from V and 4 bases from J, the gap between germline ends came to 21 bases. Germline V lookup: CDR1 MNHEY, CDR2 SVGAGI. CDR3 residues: CASSYPAVPGRFYNEQFF. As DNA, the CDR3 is TGTGCCAGCAGTTACCCGGCGGTACCGGGACGGTTTTACAATGAGCAGTTCTTC.

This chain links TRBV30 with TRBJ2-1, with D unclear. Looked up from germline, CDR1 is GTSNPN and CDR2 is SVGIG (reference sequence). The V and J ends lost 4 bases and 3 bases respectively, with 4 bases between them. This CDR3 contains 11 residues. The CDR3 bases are TGTGCCTGGACCGACTACAATGAGCAGTTCTTC. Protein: CAWTDYNEQFF.

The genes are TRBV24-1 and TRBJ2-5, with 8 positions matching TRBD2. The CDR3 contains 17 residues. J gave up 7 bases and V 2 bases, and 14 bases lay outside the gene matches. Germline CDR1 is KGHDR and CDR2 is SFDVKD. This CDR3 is CATSDSGTSSNFGTQYF. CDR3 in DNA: TGTGCCACCAGTGATTCCGGGACTAGTTCCAATTTTGGGACCCAGTACTTC.

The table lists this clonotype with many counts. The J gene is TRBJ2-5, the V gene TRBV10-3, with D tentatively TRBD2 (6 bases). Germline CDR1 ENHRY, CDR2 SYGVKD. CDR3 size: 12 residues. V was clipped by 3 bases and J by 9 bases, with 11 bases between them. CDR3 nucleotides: TGTGCCATCAGTGAAACGGGGGAGGCCCAGTACTTC. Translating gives CAISETGEAQYF.

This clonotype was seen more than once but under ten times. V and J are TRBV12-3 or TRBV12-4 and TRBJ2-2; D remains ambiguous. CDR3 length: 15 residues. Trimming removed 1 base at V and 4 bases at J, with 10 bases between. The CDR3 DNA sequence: TGTGCCAGCAGTTTAGGAACGAGATTCACCGGGGAGCTGTTTTTT. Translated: CASSLGTRFTGELFF.

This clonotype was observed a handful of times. CDR3: CASSLDRGVRREKLFF. CDR3 DNA: TGTGCCAGCAGTTTGGACAGGGGGGTCCGGAGGGAAAAACTGTTTTTT. The chain has TRBV28 and TRBJ1-4; 10 bases are a match to TRBD1. J gave up 8 bases and V 3 bases, and 9 bases lay outside the gene matches. Germline V gene lookup returns CDR1 MDHEN and CDR2 SYDVKM. The CDR3 is 16 residues long. Full variable domain (rest looked up from reference TRBV28 and TRBJ1-4): DVKVTQSSRYLVKRTGEKVFLECVQDMDHENMFWYRQDPGLGLRLIYFSYDVKMKEKGDIPEGYSVSREKKERFSLILESASTNQTSMYLCASSLDRGVRREKLFFGSGTQLSVL.

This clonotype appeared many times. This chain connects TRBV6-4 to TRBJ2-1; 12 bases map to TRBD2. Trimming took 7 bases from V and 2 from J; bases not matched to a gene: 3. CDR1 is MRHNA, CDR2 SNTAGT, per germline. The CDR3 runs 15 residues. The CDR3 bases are TGTGCCAGCAAGCTAGCGGGGGGGCCCTACAATGAGCAGTTCTTC. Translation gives CASKLAGGPYNEQFF.

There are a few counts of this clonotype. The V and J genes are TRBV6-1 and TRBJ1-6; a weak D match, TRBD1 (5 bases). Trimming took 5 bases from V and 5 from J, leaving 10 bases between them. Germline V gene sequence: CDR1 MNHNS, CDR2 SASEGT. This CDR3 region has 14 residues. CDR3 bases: TGTGCCAGCAGTCGGGGCCGGGATAATTCACCCCTCCACTTT. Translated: CASSRGRDNSPLHF.

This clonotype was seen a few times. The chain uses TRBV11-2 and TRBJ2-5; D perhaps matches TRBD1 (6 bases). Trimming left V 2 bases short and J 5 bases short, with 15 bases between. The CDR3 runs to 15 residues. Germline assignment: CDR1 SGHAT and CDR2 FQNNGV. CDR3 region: CASSLRGQGSETQYF. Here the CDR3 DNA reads TGTGCCAGCAGCTTACGCGGGCAGGGGAGTGAGACCCAGTACTTC.

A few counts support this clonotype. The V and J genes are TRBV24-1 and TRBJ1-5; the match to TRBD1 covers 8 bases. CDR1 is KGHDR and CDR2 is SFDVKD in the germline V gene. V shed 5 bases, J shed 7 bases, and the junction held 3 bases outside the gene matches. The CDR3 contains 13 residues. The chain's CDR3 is CATSAPGGQPQHF. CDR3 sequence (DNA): TGTGCCACCAGTGCTCCAGGGGGCCAGCCCCAGCATTTT.

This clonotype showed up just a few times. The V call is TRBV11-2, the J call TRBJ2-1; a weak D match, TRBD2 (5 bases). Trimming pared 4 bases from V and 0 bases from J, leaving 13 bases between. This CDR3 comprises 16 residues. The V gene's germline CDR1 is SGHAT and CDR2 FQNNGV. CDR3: CASSSLLGSSYNEQFF. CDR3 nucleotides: TGTGCCAGCAGCTCCCTGCTAGGGAGCTCCTACAATGAGCAGTTCTTC. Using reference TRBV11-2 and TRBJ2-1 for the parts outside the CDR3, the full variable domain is EAGVAQSPRYKIIEKRQSVAFWCNPISGHATLYWYQQILGQGPKLLIQFQNNGVVDDSQLPKDRFSAERLKGVDSTLKIQPAKLEDSAVYLCASSSLLGSSYNEQFFGPGTRLTVL.

CDR3 nucleotide sequence: TGTGCCAGTAGTATCCGCATCGGGCCTAACTATGGCTACACCTTC. Protein sequence: CASSIRIGPNYGYTF. V usage is TRBV19 and J usage is TRBJ1-2; D is unclear. CDR1 and CDR2 from the germline V gene are LNHDA and SQIVND (reference sequence). This CDR3 spans 15 amino acids. V was trimmed by 3 bases and J by 0 bases, leaving 11 bases between them.

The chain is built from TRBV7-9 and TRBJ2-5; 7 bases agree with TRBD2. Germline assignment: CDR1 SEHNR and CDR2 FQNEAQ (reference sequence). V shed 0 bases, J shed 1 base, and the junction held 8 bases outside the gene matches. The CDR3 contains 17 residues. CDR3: CASSLALRESSQETQYF. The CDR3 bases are TGTGCCAGCAGCTTAGCGTTGCGGGAGTCCTCCCAAGAGACCCAGTACTTC.

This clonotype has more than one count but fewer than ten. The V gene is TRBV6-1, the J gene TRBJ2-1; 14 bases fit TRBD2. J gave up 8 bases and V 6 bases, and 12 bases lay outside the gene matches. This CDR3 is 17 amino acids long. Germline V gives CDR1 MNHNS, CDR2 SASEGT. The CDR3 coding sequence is TGTGCCAGCAGCAAAATGACTAGCGGGGGGGCAGGGTATGAGCAGTTCTTC. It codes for CASSKMTSGGAGYEQFF.

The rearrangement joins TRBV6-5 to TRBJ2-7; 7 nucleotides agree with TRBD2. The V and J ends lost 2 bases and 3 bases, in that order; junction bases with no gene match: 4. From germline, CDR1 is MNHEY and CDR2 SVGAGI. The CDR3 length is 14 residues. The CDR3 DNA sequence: TGTGCCAGCAGTTACCTAGCGGACCTCTACGAGCAGTACTTC. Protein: CASSYLADLYEQYF.

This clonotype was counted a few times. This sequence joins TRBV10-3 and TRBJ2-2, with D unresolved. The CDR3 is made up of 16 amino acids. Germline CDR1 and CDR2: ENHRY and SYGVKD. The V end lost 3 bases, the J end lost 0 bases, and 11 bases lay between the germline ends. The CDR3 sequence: CAISEGTLANTGELFF. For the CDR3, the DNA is TGTGCCATCAGTGAAGGTACTCTTGCGAACACCGGGGAGCTGTTTTTT.

As DNA, the CDR3 is TGTGCCACCAGTGACCCATCAGCGGGAACAAGCACAGATACGCAGTATTTT. Its translation: CATSDPSAGTSTDTQYF. V gene TRBV24-1 combines with J gene TRBJ2-3, with TRBD2 identical over 7 bases. The germline V gene encodes CDR1 KGHDR and CDR2 SFDVKD. The length of the CDR3 is 17 residues. J was trimmed by 0 bases and V by 4 bases; bases with no gene match: 9.

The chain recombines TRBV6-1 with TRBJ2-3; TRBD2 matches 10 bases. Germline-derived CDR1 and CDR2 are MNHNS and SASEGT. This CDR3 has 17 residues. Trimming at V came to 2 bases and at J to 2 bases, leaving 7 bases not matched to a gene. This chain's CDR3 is CASSETSGVSFTDTQYF. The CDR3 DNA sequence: TGTGCCAGCAGTGAAACTAGCGGGGTATCTTTCACAGATACGCAGTATTTT.